This T cell receptor beta chain was recorded in a study of cytomegalovirus exposure and HLA in healthy donors. V was clipped by 1 base and J by 8 bases; unmatched bases: 9. The CDR3 contains 15 residues. Germline V gene lookup returns CDR1 MNHNS and CDR2 SASEGT. PCR was performed using 60 Vbeta and 13 Jbeta primers. The repertoire was sequenced with immunoSEQ multiplex PCR; TCRdb's copy has only in-frame clones and lacks some. Of some 190,000 clones listed, 75% to 80% are singletons. With regard to this clone: The antigen is unknown.

Study-level findings and limits: Later analysis associated a missense DCLRE1C variant with TCR beta V- and J-gene trimming. Sequences of the TCR beta chain were said to predict the HLA-A and HLA-B alleles of most subjects accurately. Prior analysis indicated that the majority of TCR beta V segments exhibited productivity approximately 87% or approximately 30% of the time.

Regarding donors, all were healthy bone marrow donors. Sequencing was done on a sample of PBMCs. The V gene is TRBV6-1, the J gene TRBJ1-2; the match to TRBD1 covers 8 bases. The source is a woman aged 25 to 39 in good health and CMV-seropositive. The CDR3 protein is CASSEGGRGRRGYTF. The CDR3 DNA sequence: TGTGCCAGCAGTGAAGGGGGCAGGGGGCGGCGAGGCTACACCTTC.